Listed here is a single TCR beta chain. Its cognate antigen has yet to be identified. Per-nucleotide qualities are absent, and no much larger clonotype sits a single base away. The data derive from a study of cytomegalovirus exposure and HLA in healthy donors (dated by TCRdb to 2015 to 2018). A note on the overall study: An earlier analysis of approximately 640 of the donors reported roughly 270 Gb of sequence data and some 120 million unique TCR beta sequences from 150 million to 200 million T cells. In a later genetic analysis, genome-wide SNP genotypes for about 60% of the 666 donors were used, and that subset was treated as a discovery cohort. The number of typed donors differed by locus: about 629-630 for A, B, C, DRB1 and DQB1; approximately 530 for DQA1; fewer than 610 for DPA1; and about 450 for DPB1. Among about 370 genotyped donors of the cohort, an average of roughly 230,000 unique TCR beta nucleotide sequences was sequenced per donor, of which about 19% were non-productive. Of the roughly 400 genotyped donors, 81% fell in the genetic ancestry cluster associated with self-reported Caucasian donors. To predict cytomegalovirus infection status, the study brought together high-throughput TCR immunosequencing, statistical association of individual TCRs with disease status, and machine learning. HLA typing covered class I and class II loci at four-digit resolution. The later analysis used no new phenotypic data to find candidate immune exposures, relying instead on TCR beta sequences and their occurrence across donors. Donor age, sex, ethnicity and CMV serostatus were compiled together with the repertoire data. A few DR-DQ haplotypes were treated as single units for association and clustering because of strong linkage in the cohort. The aim of the study was to test whether cataloging public T cell receptors could identify signatures of past pathogen exposure. An early release covering about 600 HLA-typed donors comprised approximately 290 gigabases of sequencing data and roughly 86 million unique TCR sequences. Every repertoire in the discovery cohort had been generated on one and the same sequencing platform. An earlier analysis of approximately 500 of the donors applied high-throughput TCR beta sequencing to assess whether each TCR beta V gene segment acted as functional or pseudogenic. The study used immunosequencing to profile the T cell repertoires of several hundred subjects and linked those repertoires to cytomegalovirus serostatus. A later analysis re-analyzed previously published TCR beta repertoires from 666 donors and added high-resolution HLA genotyping to study TCR occurrence patterns. In addition to the first cohort of 666 subjects, a separate validation cohort of over 90 different subjects was used. The full study reports these points: It was suggested by the authors that the approach could potentially be generalized to other disease states and immunological phenotypes. In a later genetic analysis, fewer N-insertions in productive TCRs were reported among donors in an Asian-associated ancestry cluster than the roughly 670-donor mean. Assigning TCR associations to individual alleles was difficult when HLA alleles, especially DR and DQ, strongly co-occurred. A later analysis found that most CMV-associated TCR beta chains appeared HLA-restricted, with HLA associations seemingly driven largely by CMV exposure. Because the 87-base-pair reads could not distinguish some IMGT-functional V segments, including TRBV6-2 and TRBV6-3, those segments were excluded. Most TCR sequences were observed very rarely across donors, whereas some public TCRs were present in many individuals. According to a later analysis, parvovirus B19, influenza, CMV and Epstein-Barr virus appeared linked to several top co-occurrence clusters. A further reported finding was that TCR beta sequences accurately predicted the HLA-A and HLA-B alleles for most subjects in the first cohort. Linkage disequilibrium might explain the correlated functional status among segregating V segments, but an unknown experimental factor could not be excluded. In an earlier analysis of 500 to 650 of the donors, most TCR beta V segments appeared in productive rearrangements about 90% or about 30% of the time, broadly matching IMGT annotations. The only immune exposure information available for the cohort was CMV serostatus. The classifier was reported to diagnose cytomegalovirus status with high specificity and sensitivity in both the original and validation cohorts. Because HLA typing was missing for some donors at each locus, association tests included only the typed subset. In a later analysis, the rate of TCR association differed among HLA loci, with DRB1 alleles having the most associated TCRs and HLA-C alleles having the fewest. Because counts were too low, about 18 rarely observed V segments, including chromosome 9 orphons, were excluded from the earlier analysis of under 650 of the donors. An association between a missense DCLRE1C variant and V-gene and J-gene trimming of TCR beta chains was found in a later genetic analysis and replicated in an independent cohort. Compared with equally common non-associated chains, HLA-associated TCR beta chains in a later analysis were more clonally expanded and had lower generation probabilities. In vitro tests confirmed that a few of the cytomegalovirus-associated TCR beta chains recognize cytomegalovirus antigens. In a later analysis, more than 15,000 TCR beta sequences were associated with specific HLA alleles at a false discovery rate of 0.05. The study gave a list of over 150 TCR beta chains associated with cytomegalovirus. Only TCR beta chains were sequenced in this cohort, and the absence of alpha or paired-chain data limited detectable features. A group of highly shared sequence variants was considered likely to be a technical artifact of the sequencing pipeline. Sequencing depth was assumed to be roughly uniform across donors in the presence/absence analyses, though that assumption may not hold.

Library method: the immunoSEQ multiplex PCR assay. A mixture of 60 forward primers for TCR Vbeta segments and 13 reverse primers for TCR Jbeta segments was used in the multiplex PCR. The CDR3 region of rearranged TCR beta genes was amplified from genomic DNA with a multiplex PCR assay. The amplified TCR beta libraries were sequenced on the Illumina HiSeq System as 87-base-pair reads. The paper's data handling went like this. A later analysis counted about 80 million unique TCR beta chains across the 550 to 750 repertoires, and around 12 million of these chains were shared by at least two donors. A nearest-neighbor algorithm error-corrected the raw reads and collapsed the reads into unique sequences, merging closely related sequences to remove PCR and sequencing errors. CDR3 sequences were aligned to IMGT reference sequences to assign V, D and J gene segments. For a sequence to be retained, a match of at least six nucleotides was required to both a V gene segment and a J gene segment. A rearrangement counted as productive if the CDR3 had no stop codons and remained in frame with V and J, and every other rearrangement counted as non-productive. Following IMGT convention, CDR3 was defined as the stretch from the second conserved V-encoded cysteine to the conserved J-encoded phenylalanine. The earlier analysis of about 590 of the donors excluded sequences that lacked an unambiguous match to a single V gene segment. An earlier analysis of roughly 590 of the donors called V segments functional above 56.7% productive rearrangements and segregating when the between-donor standard deviation exceeded 5%. To diagnose cytomegalovirus status from the catalog of TCR beta chain sequences, a statistical classification framework was built. In a later analysis, V and J genes were assigned by comparing TCR nucleotide sequences against IMGT/GENE-DB human TR gene sequences. In a later analysis, CDR3 sequences and most-parsimonious VDJ recombination scenarios were assigned using the TCRdist pipeline. In a later analysis, each TCR beta chain was defined by its CDR3 amino acid sequence together with its V-gene family, and reads lacking a unique V-gene family were excluded. As a way to deal with suspected cross-contamination and a sequencing artifact, a later analysis dropped over 550 nucleotide sequences that were highly shared and had low generation probability. In a later analysis, a clonal expansion index was calculated for each public chain from normalized within-repertoire ranks of inferred template counts. A later analysis computed generation probabilities with a VDJ recombination model fitted to out-of-frame rearrangements, and checked the results against IGoR. In a later analysis, TCR-TCR, TCR-HLA and TCR-CMV co-occurrence was scored with hypergeometric tests, and a repertoire-size bias correction was applied to TCR pairs. In a later analysis, false discovery rates were estimated by permuting HLA or CMV assignments 20 times. In a later analysis, co-occurring TCRs were grouped using DBSCAN, with TCRdist sequence similarity added in when clustering inside HLA-allele-positive subsets. Co-occurrence clustering excluded repertoires with fewer than 30,000 or more than 120,000 public chains, plus five with anomalous nucleotide sharing. The table comes from immuneACCESS by way of TCRdb, which keeps in-frame sequences with V and J called. Part of the clones is missing from these tables; in studies checked, under half for an unresolved V gene and the rest for unknown reasons. V and J calls and clone size are those listed in that table; D and trimming were worked out from the DNA. In this sample the table shows 150,000 to 200,000 clones, about 87% of which occur a single time. Of the sample, approximately 1.7% falls within the top ten clones.

The germline V gene yields LGHNA for CDR1 and YSLEER for CDR2. Its CDR3 holds 13 amino acids, cysteine through phenylalanine. The read is trimmed to its CDR3 DNA, 39 bases read in frame from base 1. The trim is 1 base for V and 9 bases for J, with a gap of 10 bases between the germline ends. The cohort was made up of about 670 healthy bone marrow donors. Cohort members were all nominally healthy when sampled, although unrecorded immune exposures were likely present. The donor was CMV seronegative and belonged to the group of approximately 320 seronegative cohort members. A peripheral blood sample was collected from each donor, and TCR beta sequencing was performed on peripheral blood mononuclear cells. Genomic DNA extraction from the blood cell samples was performed with the Qiagen DNeasy Blood Extraction Kit.

Sequencing was carried out using PBMCs. The rearranged chain carries TRBV4-3 and TRBJ1-5, with TRBD1 as a weak D call on 6 bases. The receptor was derived from a woman aged 18 to 35 in good health and CMV-seronegative. The nucleotide sequence is TGCGCCAGCAGCCAAGTCAGGGGTGGGCCCCAGCATTTT. This encodes CASSQVRGGPQHF.